This TCR beta chain was obtained from a study of shared clonotypes between healthy human individuals. Regarding this clone: No antigen is known for it.

It was at deep level that the assay was run. Measured with immunoSEQ multiplex PCR; TCRdb has only the in-frame clones, and not every one. The table has under 1,100,000 clones, about 70% seen once. V was clipped by 5 bases and J by 4 bases; unmatched bases: 6. This CDR3 is 14 amino acids long. Germline V lookup: CDR1 MNHEY, CDR2 SVGAGI. Overall study findings and caveats: Donors were few, which limited the genetic and exposure-history diversity represented. Relative to clonotypes present in all four donors, those not shared had lower generation probabilities. Sampling used blood alone; tissue repertoires probably differ.

The sample consisted of memory CD4+ T cells sorted from blood. The subset here: CD45RA-negative fraction. The chain links TRBV6-5 to TRBJ1-2, with 8 nucleotides matching TRBD1. This clonotype was sampled from a man aged 18 to 35 in good health. The CDR3: CASSLDRGSYGYTF. The CDR3 coding sequence is TGTGCCAGCAGTCTCGACAGGGGTTCCTATGGCTACACCTTC.